This T cell receptor (beta chain) comes out of a study of long-term antiretroviral therapy in people with HIV. The overall study: Samples from the earliest time points predate the 2015 immediate-ART recommendation by about a decade. Whole-study findings and limits: Repertoires from HIV showed CDR3 length ranges narrower than those of controls.

A word on this clone: What it binds is not known.

Trimming shortened V by 3 bases and J by 6 bases, and 12 bases separated the two germline ends. The germline CDR1 and CDR2 sequences are MNHEY and SMNVEV (reference sequence). The CDR3 is 13 residues long. Survey-level resolution applied to immunoSEQ assay v3.0. The data were produced by immunoSEQ multiplex PCR, yet TCRdb's version contains in-frame clones alone and is incomplete. Here the sample spans 20,000 to 30,000 clones, 70% to 80% being singletons. This TCR derives from a woman in her 40s with HIV. This chain uses TRBV27 with TRBJ2-7; D might be TRBD2 (6 bases). Sequencing was performed on unsorted PBMCs, taken 1.2 years after starting antiretroviral therapy. The CDR3 region has the DNA TGTGCCAGCAGTTTTGTTATCGGGAGCGAGCAGTACTTC. Translating it yields CASSFVIGSEQYF.